Shown below are 7 T cell receptor beta chains from a single sample sequenced in a study of blood T cells in healthy people across ages. A second PCR of roughly 7 to 11 cycles used a sample-barcoded 5' primer and a J-beta primer mix. TCRdb reprocessed the 5' RACE reads with MiXCR, giving one entry per CDR3 protein. The sample contains hundreds of thousands of distinct CDR3 sequences, 58% of which appear only once. The specimen sequenced was blood. Receptor source: a young man in good health.

This clonotype was counted only a few times. The chain couples TRBV10-3 to TRBJ1-1; maybe TRBD1 (6 bases). Between the trimmed V and J ends, which lost 3 bases and 3 bases, there was a span of 11 bases. The CDR3 consists of 14 residues. Germline V CDR1 and CDR2: ENHRY, SYGVKD. DNA for the CDR3: TGTGCCATCAGTGACGGGACACCTGACACTGAAGCTTTCTTT. It encodes CAISDGTPDTEAFF.

The chain uses TRBV20-1 and TRBJ1-3; 9 nucleotides agree with TRBD1. J lost 9 bases, V lost 3 bases, and 9 bases had no gene match. This CDR3 spans 14 amino acids. Germline V gene data show CDR1 as DFQATT and CDR2 as SNEGSKA (reference sequence). In DNA form, the CDR3 reads TGCAGTGCTAGCCGGGACAGGGCAGGAGGCACCATATATTTT. Translating it yields CSASRDRAGGTIYF.

The rearrangement links TRBV20-1 to TRBJ2-4; 8 bases line up with TRBD2. The end of the DNA fits TRBJ2-7 better, so the J call may be wrong. The CDR3 spans 15 residues. CDR1 is DFQATT and CDR2 is SNEGSKA in the germline V gene (reference sequence). CDR3 DNA: TGCAGTGCTAGAGAGATAACTAGCGGTTTCTACGAGCAGTACTTC. As protein: CSAREITSGFYEQYF.

The chain joins TRBV10-3 to TRBJ2-5; 14 bases align to TRBD2. The CDR3 totals 14 residues. Germline lookup yields CDR1 ENHRY and CDR2 SYGVKD. The V segment lost 9 bases and the J segment 2 bases; nucleotides outside the gene matches: 2. The CDR3 nucleotides read TGTGCCATGGGGACTAGCGGGAGTCAAGAGACCCAGTACTTC. This gives the protein CAMGTSGSQETQYF.

The chain employs TRBV12-3 or TRBV12-4 and TRBJ2-3; D uncertain. V dropped 1 base and J dropped 5 bases, with 10 bases sitting between them. The CDR3 has 14 amino acids. CDR3: CASSLGPFRDTQYF. The CDR3 nucleotides read TGTGCCAGCAGTTTAGGTCCCTTCAGAGATACGCAGTATTTT.

This chain connects TRBV28 to TRBJ2-1, with 7 nucleotides matching TRBD2. This CDR3 is 15 amino acids long. J was trimmed by 3 bases and V by 8 bases; bases with no gene match: 10. The germline V gene encodes CDR1 MDHEN and CDR2 SYDVKM. CDR3 nucleotides: TGTGCCAGCGCCCCTTCTAGCGGAATCTACAATGAGCAGTTCTTC. It encodes CASAPSSGIYNEQFF.

V usage is TRBV29-1 and J usage is TRBJ2-6, with D unclear. Germline V CDR1 and CDR2: SQVTM, ANQGSEA. The CDR3 sequence is 13 residues long. With 7 bases removed from V and 4 bases from J, the gap between germline ends came to 11 bases. The CDR3 nucleotides are TGCAGCGCCGTCTGGGCGGGGGCCAACGTCCTGACTTTC. It yields the protein CSAVWAGANVLTF.